Presented here are 3 T cell receptor beta chains from one specimen sequenced in a study of blood T cell repertoires in COVID-19. Here immunoSEQ multiplex PCR was the method, and the copy in TCRdb shows in-frame clones only, minus some. The sample lists 200,000 to 300,000 clones, 88% occurring once. Sequenced: peripheral blood. The receptors shown here come from a woman aged 35 to 49 who had recovered from COVID-19.

V usage is TRBV24-1 and J usage is TRBJ2-3; 10 positions match TRBD2. The junction had 10 bases not matched to a gene; V was cut back by 9 bases and J by 5 bases. Germline V lookup: CDR1 KGHDR, CDR2 SFDVKD. The CDR3 loop spans 15 amino acids. The CDR3 loop is CATRPSGRGEDTQYF. DNA of the CDR3: TGTGCCACCCGTCCCAGCGGGAGGGGGGAAGATACGCAGTATTTT.

This clone was recorded once. The chain is built from TRBV7-2 and TRBJ2-3; weak D call: TRBD2 (6 bases). V was shortened by 5 bases and J by 0 bases, with 12 bases between the two germline ends. CDR1 is SGHTA, CDR2 FQGNSA, per germline. CDR3 length equals 15 residues. The CDR3 loop reads CASSQLGGSTDTQYF. CDR3 bases: TGTGCCAGCAGCCAGTTGGGGGGTAGCACAGATACGCAGTATTTT. The full variable domain, with the rest looked up from reference TRBV7-2 and TRBJ2-3, is GAGVSQSPSNKVTEKGKDVELRCDPISGHTALYWYRQSLGQGLEFLIYFQGNSAPDKSGLPSDRFSAERTGGSVSTLTIQRTQQEDSAVYLCASSQLGGSTDTQYFGPGTRLTVL.

The chain is built from TRBV28 and TRBJ1-2; D may be TRBD1 (6 bases). CDR1 and CDR2 from the germline V gene are MDHEN and SYDVKM. The length of the CDR3 is 15 residues. Deletions cut 5 bases from V and 4 bases from J, with 17 bases between. The CDR3 DNA is TGTGCCAGCAGTAAGCCCCTCCGACAGGCCTATGGCTACACCTTC. This sequence encodes CASSKPLRQAYGYTF.